These 23 T cell receptor beta chains came from one sample sequenced in a study of blood T cell repertoires in COVID-19 (dated by TCRdb to between 2020 and 2021). Receptor amplification or capture employed the immunoSEQ multiplex PCR assay. In TCRdb, the immuneACCESS table is reduced to in-frame sequences with V and J assigned. These tables do not hold every clone; where another copy was compared, an unresolved V gene accounts for under half, and the others remain unexplained. A total of some 240,000 clones appear in this sample, approximately 78% of them only once. The ten largest account for approximately 5% of the sample. Sequenced sample: peripheral blood. The receptors shown here come from a woman aged 70 to 79 with COVID-19, enrolled during active disease.

This rearrangement joins TRBV6-7 to TRBJ2-5, with 8 bases identical to TRBD1. TRBV6-7 has ORF status, its function being uncertain. Unmatched junction bases numbered 5, after V lost 2 bases and J lost 3 bases. This CDR3 region has 15 residues. Written as DNA, the CDR3 is TGTGCCAGCAGTTACCTTGGGACAGGAAAAGAGACCCAGTACTTC. It codes for CASSYLGTGKETQYF.

V and J are TRBV19 and TRBJ2-7; D possibly corresponds to TRBD1 (6 bases). The CDR3 spans 14 residues. V was cut by 3 bases and J by 6 bases, with 15 bases left in between. CDR1 and CDR2 from the germline V gene are LNHDA and SQIVND (reference sequence). The CDR3 spells CASSMSQGRSEQYF. The DNA of the CDR3 is TGTGCCAGTAGTATGAGTCAGGGGAGAAGCGAGCAGTACTTC.

This chain links TRBV30 with TRBJ1-3; D is ambiguous. CDR1 is GTSNPN and CDR2 is SVGIG in the germline V gene (reference sequence). V was trimmed by 2 bases and J by 0 bases, leaving 14 bases between them. This CDR3 has 16 amino acids. CDR3 residues: CAWSRRRSASGNTIYF. CDR3 sequence (DNA): TGTGCCTGGAGTAGAAGGAGGTCAGCCTCTGGAAACACCATATATTTT.

The chain has TRBV5-8 and TRBJ2-5; the match to TRBD2 covers 8 bases. This CDR3 spans 14 amino acids. Germline loops: CDR1 SGHTS, CDR2 YDEGEE. CDR3 residues: CATRGRQSRETQYF. CDR3 DNA: TGTGCTACGCGCGGGAGGCAGAGTCGAGAGACCCAGTACTTC.

The V call is TRBV9, the J call TRBJ2-3; D might be TRBD1 (7 bases). Trimming stripped 4 bases from V and 4 bases from J, with 16 bases between. The CDR3 runs to 15 residues. Germline values: CDR1 SGDLS, CDR2 YYNGEE. The CDR3 DNA reads as TGTGCCAGCAGCCAGAACGACAGGGAGGCAGATACGCAGTATTTT. It yields the protein CASSQNDREADTQYF. Together with reference TRBV9 and TRBJ2-3, the CDR3 gives the full variable domain: DSGVTQTPKHLITATGQRVTLRCSPRSGDLSVYWYQQSLDQGLQFLIQYYNGEERAKGNILERFSAQQFPDLHSELNLSSLELGDSALYFCASSQNDREADTQYFGPGTRLTVL.

The chain is built from TRBV6-5 and TRBJ1-5; D might be TRBD1 (6 bases). The CDR3 runs to 15 residues. Germline loops: CDR1 MNHEY, CDR2 SVGAGI. V dropped 2 bases and J dropped 7 bases, with 15 bases sitting between them. The CDR3 is CASSYNPTGNQPQHF. The CDR3 DNA sequence: TGTGCCAGCAGTTACAATCCGACAGGTAACCAGCCCCAGCATTTT.

The rearrangement links TRBV19 to TRBJ2-1, with TRBD2 identical over 8 bases. Trimming removed 8 bases from V and 5 bases from J; junction bases left unmatched: 14. Germline V gives CDR1 LNHDA, CDR2 SQIVND (reference sequence). This CDR3 has 16 amino acids. The CDR3 DNA is TGTGCCAGTTCCCGGGGAGCGGGAGAAGGCGACAATGAGCAGTTCTTC. Protein: CASSRGAGEGDNEQFF.

The genes are TRBV27 and TRBJ2-2, with 12 bases matching TRBD2. Trimming cost V 8 bases and J 8 bases; bases outside gene matches: 6. The CDR3 totals 14 residues. Germline-derived CDR1 and CDR2 are MNHEY and SMNVEV (reference sequence). The CDR3 reads CASGTSGSMGELFF. CDR3 coding DNA: TGTGCCAGCGGGACTAGCGGGTCTATGGGGGAGCTGTTTTTT.

The chain combines TRBV28 with TRBJ2-2; D is possibly TRBD1 (6 bases). Germline values: CDR1 MDHEN, CDR2 SYDVKM. The CDR3 totals 13 residues. V was clipped by 6 bases and J by 7 bases, with 12 bases between them. The CDR3: CASSVQGDGELFF. CDR3 in DNA: TGTGCCAGCAGCGTACAGGGTGACGGGGAGCTGTTTTTT.

This rearrangement joins TRBV2 to TRBJ2-1; TRBD2 matches 14 bases. V gave up 7 bases and J gave up 7 bases; unmatched junction bases: 6. Germline V gives CDR1 SNHLY, CDR2 FYNNEI. The CDR3 spans 15 residues. The CDR3 DNA follows: TGTGCCAGCAACCCCCGGACTAGCGGGGGGAATGAGCAGTTCTTC. Its translation: CASNPRTSGGNEQFF.

This chain uses TRBV6-5 with TRBJ1-3; weak D call: TRBD1 (6 bases). V shed 6 bases and J shed 11 bases, with 14 bases lying between them. CDR3 size: 12 residues. In germline, CDR1 is MNHEY, CDR2 SVGAGI. The CDR3 DNA sequence: TGTGCCAGCAGCAACCCAGGGGATCCCATATATTTT. Residues: CASSNPGDPIYF.

This chain links TRBV5-1 with TRBJ1-6; no firm D call. There are 16 residues in the CDR3. With 7 bases removed from V and 9 bases from J, the gap between germline ends came to 23 bases. Germline V CDR1 and CDR2: SGHRS, YFSETQ. The CDR3 spells CASGESGLSPISPLHF. The CDR3 DNA is TGCGCCAGCGGAGAGAGTGGCTTATCTCCTATTTCACCCCTCCACTTT.

This clone was picked up one time. The chain recombines TRBV29-1 with TRBJ2-5; 12 bases map to TRBD1. Germline V CDR1 and CDR2: SQVTM, ANQGSEA. The V and J ends lost 6 bases and 1 base, in that order; junction bases with no gene match: 12. CDR3 length: 17 residues. The CDR3 sequence: CSVPPGQGAFGQETQYF. The CDR3 DNA reads as TGCAGCGTCCCCCCGGGACAGGGGGCTTTTGGCCAAGAGACCCAGTACTTC.

The gene calls are TRBV30 and TRBJ1-2; D is perhaps TRBD1 (5 bases). CDR1 is GTSNPN, CDR2 SVGIG, per germline (reference sequence). Deletions cut 8 bases from V and 8 bases from J, with 12 bases between. The CDR3 runs 10 residues. CDR3 nucleotides: TGTGCCATCGGGACTTACGGCTACACCTTC. Protein: CAIGTYGYTF.

The chain employs TRBV19 and TRBJ1-5; 7 bases match TRBD1. CDR3 length: 15 amino acids. The V gene end was trimmed by 1 base and the J gene end by 4 bases; junction bases not matched to a gene: 4. The germline V gene encodes CDR1 LNHDA and CDR2 SQIVND (reference sequence). This chain's CDR3 is CASSIAGQRNQPQHF. CDR3 nucleotides: TGTGCCAGTAGTATAGCGGGACAGCGTAATCAGCCCCAGCATTTT.

As DNA, the CDR3 is TGTGCCAGCAGCCCGGAGGTAGGAAGGATCACAGAGACCCAGTACTTC. Translating gives CASSPEVGRITETQYF. The chain has TRBV5-4 and TRBJ2-5; D possibly corresponds to TRBD2 (5 bases). Trimming shortened V by 4 bases and J by 4 bases, and 20 bases separated the two germline ends. Germline values: CDR1 SGHNT, CDR2 YYREEE (reference sequence). CDR3 size: 16 residues.

The sample holds a few counts of this clone. Given the absence of the conserved phenylalanine or tryptophan at the CDR3 end, a read error is likely. Because the CDR3's place on the DNA is in doubt, the DNA is left out and the CDR3 is given as listed by TCRdb. This chain links TRBV7-8 with TRBJ1-3; the table's D call TRBD1 went unverified against the DNA. The CDR3 is made up of 12 amino acids, end residues included. CDR1 and CDR2 (germline): SGHVS, FQNEAQ. The CDR3: CASSAPQGALVL.

This rearrangement joins TRBV2 to TRBJ1-6; D uncertain. Trimming stripped 8 bases from V and 14 bases from J, with 22 bases between. There are 14 residues in the CDR3. Germline CDR1 reads SNHLY; CDR2 reads FYNNEI. The CDR3 protein is CASQLHPGTRSLHF. The CDR3 DNA sequence: TGTGCCAGCCAGCTCCACCCGGGTACACGGTCCCTCCACTTT.

The chain links TRBV6-2 or TRBV6-3 to TRBJ2-7; 7 bases match TRBD1. V was clipped by 4 bases and J by 2 bases; unmatched bases: 8. The CDR3 length is 15 residues. Germline V gene sequence: CDR1 MNHEY, CDR2 SVGEGT. CDR3 sequence reads: CASSSPGQHTYEQYF. As DNA, the CDR3 is TGTGCCAGCAGTTCCCCGGGACAGCACACCTACGAGCAGTACTTC.

The chain couples TRBV2 to TRBJ1-1, with D uncertain. The CDR3 has 13 residues. Between the trimmed V and J ends, which lost 5 bases and 3 bases, there was a span of 10 bases. The germline V gene has CDR1 SNHLY and CDR2 FYNNEI. CDR3 nucleotide sequence: TGTGCCAGCAGTCAACATGCGGACACTGAAGCTTTCTTT. This sequence encodes CASSQHADTEAFF.

The rearrangement joins TRBV28 to TRBJ2-7; perhaps TRBD2 as D (5 bases). V was pared by 6 bases and J by 3 bases, with 24 bases between. This CDR3 has 17 residues. Germline assignment: CDR1 MDHEN and CDR2 SYDVKM. The CDR3 nucleotides read TGTGCCAGCAGCCCTTCGCTCACGGGGAAGGCCTTCTACGAGCAGTACTTC. This codes for CASSPSLTGKAFYEQYF.

The chain carries TRBV18 and TRBJ1-1, with D maybe TRBD1 (5 bases). Germline values: CDR1 KGHSH, CDR2 LQKENI. This CDR3 has 15 residues. Deletions cut 3 bases from V and 0 bases from J, with 11 bases between. CDR3 sequence reads: CASSPQTVLNTEAFF. DNA for the CDR3: TGTGCCAGCTCACCCCAGACAGTACTGAACACTGAAGCTTTCTTT.

The chain carries TRBV9 and TRBJ2-7; 10 nucleotides align to TRBD2. V dropped 0 bases and J dropped 3; count of bases not matched to a gene: 3. The germline gives CDR1 SGDLS, CDR2 YYNGEE. The CDR3 consists of 15 residues. The CDR3 DNA follows: TGTGCCAGCAGCGTAGGGGCTAGCGGGAGCTACGAGCAGTACTTC. Translating it yields CASSVGASGSYEQYF.